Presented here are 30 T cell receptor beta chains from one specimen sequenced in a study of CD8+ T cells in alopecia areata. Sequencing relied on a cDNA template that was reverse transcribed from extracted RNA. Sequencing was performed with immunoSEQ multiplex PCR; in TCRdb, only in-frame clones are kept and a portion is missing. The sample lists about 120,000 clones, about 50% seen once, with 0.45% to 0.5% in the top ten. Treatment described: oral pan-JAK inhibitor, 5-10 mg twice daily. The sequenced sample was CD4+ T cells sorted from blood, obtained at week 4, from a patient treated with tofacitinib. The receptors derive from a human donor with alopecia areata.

In DNA, the CDR3 is TGTGCCAGTATTAAGGACAGGGACAATGAGCAGTTCTTC. Amino acids: CASIKDRDNEQFF. This chain uses TRBV19 with TRBJ2-1, with TRBD1 matching 8 bases. The ends lost 7 bases at V and 5 bases at J; junction bases unmatched: 4. The length of the CDR3 is 13 residues. CDR1 LNHDA and CDR2 SQIVND come from the germline V gene (reference sequence).

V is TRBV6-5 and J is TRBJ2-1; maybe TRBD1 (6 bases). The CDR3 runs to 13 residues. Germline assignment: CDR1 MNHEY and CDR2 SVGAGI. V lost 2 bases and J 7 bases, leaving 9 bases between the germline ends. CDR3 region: CASSYPDRNEQFF. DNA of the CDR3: TGTGCCAGCAGTTACCCCGACAGGAATGAGCAGTTCTTC.

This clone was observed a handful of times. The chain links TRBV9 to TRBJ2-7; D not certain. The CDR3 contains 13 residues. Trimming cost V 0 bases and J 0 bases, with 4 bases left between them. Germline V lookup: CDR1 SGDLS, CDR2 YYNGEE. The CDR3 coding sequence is TGTGCCAGCAGCGTAGGGAACTCCTACGAGCAGTACTTC. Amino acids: CASSVGNSYEQYF.

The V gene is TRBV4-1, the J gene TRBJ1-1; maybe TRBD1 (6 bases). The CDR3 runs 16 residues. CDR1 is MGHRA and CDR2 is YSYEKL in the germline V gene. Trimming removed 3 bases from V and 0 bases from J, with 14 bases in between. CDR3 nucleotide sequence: TGCGCCAGCAGCCAGAACCGGGACACAGTGAACACTGAAGCTTTCTTT. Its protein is CASSQNRDTVNTEAFF.

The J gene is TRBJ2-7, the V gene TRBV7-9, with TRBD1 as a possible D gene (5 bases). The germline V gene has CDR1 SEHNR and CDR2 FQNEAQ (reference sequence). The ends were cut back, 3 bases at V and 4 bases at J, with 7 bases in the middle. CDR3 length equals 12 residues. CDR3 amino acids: CASSFQGYEQYF. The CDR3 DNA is TGTGCCAGCAGCTTCCAGGGTTACGAGCAGTACTTC.

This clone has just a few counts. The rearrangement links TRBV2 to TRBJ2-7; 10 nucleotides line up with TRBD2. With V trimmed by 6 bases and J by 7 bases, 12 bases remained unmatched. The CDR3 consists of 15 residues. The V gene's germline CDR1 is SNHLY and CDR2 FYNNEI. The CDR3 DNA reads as TGTGCCAGCAGAGCTAGGACTAGCGGCGGCGGGGAGCAGTACTTC. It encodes CASRARTSGGGEQYF. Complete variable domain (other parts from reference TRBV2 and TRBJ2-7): EPEVTQTPSHQVTQMGQEVILRCVPISNHLYFYWYRQILGQKVEFLVSFYNNEISEKSEIFDDQFSVERPDGSNFTLKIRSTKLEDSAMYFCASRARTSGGGEQYFGPGTRLTVT.

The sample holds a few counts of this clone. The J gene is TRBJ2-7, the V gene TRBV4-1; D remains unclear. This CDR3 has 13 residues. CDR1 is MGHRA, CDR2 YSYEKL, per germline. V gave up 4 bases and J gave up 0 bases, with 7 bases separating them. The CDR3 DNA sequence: TGCGCCAGCAGCCCGACCCCCTCCTACGAGCAGTACTTC. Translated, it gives CASSPTPSYEQYF.

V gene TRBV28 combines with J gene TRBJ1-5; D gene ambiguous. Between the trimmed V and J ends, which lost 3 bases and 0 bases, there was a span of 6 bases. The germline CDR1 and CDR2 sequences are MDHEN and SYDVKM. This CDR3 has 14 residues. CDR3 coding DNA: TGTGCCAGCAGTTTTGCAGGTAGCAATCAGCCCCAGCATTTT. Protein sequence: CASSFAGSNQPQHF.

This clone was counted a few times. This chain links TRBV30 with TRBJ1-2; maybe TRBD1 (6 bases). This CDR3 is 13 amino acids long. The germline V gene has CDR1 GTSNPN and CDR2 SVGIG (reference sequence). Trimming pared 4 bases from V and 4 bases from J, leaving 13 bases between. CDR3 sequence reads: CAWIGGLSYGYTF. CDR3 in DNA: TGTGCCTGGATCGGGGGCCTAAGCTATGGCTACACCTTC. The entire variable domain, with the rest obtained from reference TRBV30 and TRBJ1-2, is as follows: SQTIHQWPATLVQPVGSPLSLECTVEGTSNPNLYWYRQAAGRGLQLLFYSVGIGQISSEVPQNLSASRPQDRQFILSSKKLLLSDSGFYLCAWIGGLSYGYTFGSGTRLTVV.

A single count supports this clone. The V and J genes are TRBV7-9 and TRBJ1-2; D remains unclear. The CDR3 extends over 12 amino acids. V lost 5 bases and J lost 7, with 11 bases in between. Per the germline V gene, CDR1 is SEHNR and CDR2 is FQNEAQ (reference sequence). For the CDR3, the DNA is TGTGCCAGCAGCCATCCATCCGGTGGCTACACCTTC. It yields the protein CASSHPSGGYTF.

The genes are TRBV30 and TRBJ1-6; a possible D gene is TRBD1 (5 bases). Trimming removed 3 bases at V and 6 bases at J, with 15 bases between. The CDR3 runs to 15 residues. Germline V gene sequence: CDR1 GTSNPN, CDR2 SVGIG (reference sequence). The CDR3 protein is CAWSGSSGANSPLHF. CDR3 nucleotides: TGTGCCTGGAGCGGGAGTTCCGGGGCTAATTCACCCCTCCACTTT.

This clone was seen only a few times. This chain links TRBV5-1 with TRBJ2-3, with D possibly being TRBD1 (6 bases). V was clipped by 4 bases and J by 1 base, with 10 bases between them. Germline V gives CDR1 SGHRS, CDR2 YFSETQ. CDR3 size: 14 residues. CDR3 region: CASSTGLGTDTQYF. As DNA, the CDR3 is TGCGCCAGCAGCACAGGGTTGGGCACAGATACGCAGTATTTT.

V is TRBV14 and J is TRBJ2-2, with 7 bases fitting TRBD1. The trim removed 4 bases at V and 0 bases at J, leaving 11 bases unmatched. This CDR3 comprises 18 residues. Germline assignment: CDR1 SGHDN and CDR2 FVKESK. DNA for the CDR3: TGTGCCAGCAGCCTTCGCCGGGGTCAGGGGGCGAACACCGGGGAGCTGTTTTTT. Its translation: CASSLRRGQGANTGELFF.

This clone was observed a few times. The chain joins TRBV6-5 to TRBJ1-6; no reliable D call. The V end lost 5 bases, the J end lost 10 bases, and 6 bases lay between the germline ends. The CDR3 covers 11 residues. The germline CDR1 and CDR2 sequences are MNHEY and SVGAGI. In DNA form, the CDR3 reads TGTGCCAGCAGTGAAGTCTCACCCCTCCACTTT. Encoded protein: CASSEVSPLHF.

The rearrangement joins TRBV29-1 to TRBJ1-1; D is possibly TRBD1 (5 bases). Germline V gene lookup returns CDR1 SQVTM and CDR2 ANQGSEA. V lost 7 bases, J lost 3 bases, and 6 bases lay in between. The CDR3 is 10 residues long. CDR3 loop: CSAGYTEAFF. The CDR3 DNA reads TGCAGCGCAGGGTACACTGAAGCTTTCTTT.

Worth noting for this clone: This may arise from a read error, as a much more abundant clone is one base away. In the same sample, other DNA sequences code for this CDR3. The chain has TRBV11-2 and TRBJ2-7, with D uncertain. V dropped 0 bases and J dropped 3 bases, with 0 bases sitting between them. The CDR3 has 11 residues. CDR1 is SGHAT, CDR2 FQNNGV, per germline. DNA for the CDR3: TGTGCCAGCAGCTTAGACTACGAGCAGTACTTC. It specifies CASSLDYEQYF.

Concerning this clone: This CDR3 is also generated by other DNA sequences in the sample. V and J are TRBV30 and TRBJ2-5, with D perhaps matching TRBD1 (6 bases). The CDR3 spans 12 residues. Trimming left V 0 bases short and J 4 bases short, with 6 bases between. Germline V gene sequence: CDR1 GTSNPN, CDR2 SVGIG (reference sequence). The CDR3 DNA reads TGTGCCTGGAGTGTCAGGGGAGAGACCCAGTACTTC. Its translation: CAWSVRGETQYF.

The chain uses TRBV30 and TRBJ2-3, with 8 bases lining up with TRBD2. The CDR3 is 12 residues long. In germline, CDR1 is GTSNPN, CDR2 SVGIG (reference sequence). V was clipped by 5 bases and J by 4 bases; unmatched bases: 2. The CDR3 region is CAWGGLADTQYF. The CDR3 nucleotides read TGTGCCTGGGGGGGACTAGCAGATACGCAGTATTTT.

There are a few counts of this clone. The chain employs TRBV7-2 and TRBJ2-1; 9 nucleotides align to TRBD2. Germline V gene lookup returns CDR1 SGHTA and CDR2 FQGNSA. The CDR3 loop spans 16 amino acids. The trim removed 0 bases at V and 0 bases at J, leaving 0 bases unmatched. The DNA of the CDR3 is TGTGCCAGCAGCTTAGCTAGCGGGAGCTCCTACAATGAGCAGTTCTTC. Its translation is CASSLASGSSYNEQFF.

The CDR3 DNA sequence: TGTGCCTGGAGGCACCGACAGGGGGGGATGAACACTGAAGCTTTCTTT. Translating gives CAWRHRQGGMNTEAFF. This rearrangement joins TRBV30 to TRBJ1-1, with 9 positions matching TRBD1. Germline V CDR1 and CDR2: GTSNPN, SVGIG (reference sequence). CDR3 length: 16 residues. Trimming removed 3 bases from V and 0 bases from J; junction bases left unmatched: 8.

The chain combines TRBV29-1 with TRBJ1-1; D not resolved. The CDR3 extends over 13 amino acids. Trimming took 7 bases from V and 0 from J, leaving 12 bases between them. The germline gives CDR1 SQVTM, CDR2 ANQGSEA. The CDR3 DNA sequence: TGCAGCGCCGGAGGGATCTTGAACACTGAAGCTTTCTTT. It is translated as CSAGGILNTEAFF.

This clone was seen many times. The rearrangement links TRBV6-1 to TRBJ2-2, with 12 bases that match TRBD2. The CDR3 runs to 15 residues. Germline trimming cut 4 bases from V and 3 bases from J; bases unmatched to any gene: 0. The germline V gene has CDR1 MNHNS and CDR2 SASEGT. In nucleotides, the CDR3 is TGTGCCAGCAGTGGACTAGCGGGAGACACCGGGGAGCTGTTTTTT. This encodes CASSGLAGDTGELFF.

In DNA form, the CDR3 reads TGTGCCTGGAGTGTACTAATTGTGGATACGCAGTATTTT. Translated: CAWSVLIVDTQYF. The V call is TRBV30, the J call TRBJ2-3, with D unresolved. Trimming stripped 0 bases from V and 6 bases from J, with 10 bases between. The germline V gene encodes CDR1 GTSNPN and CDR2 SVGIG (reference sequence). The CDR3 covers 13 residues.

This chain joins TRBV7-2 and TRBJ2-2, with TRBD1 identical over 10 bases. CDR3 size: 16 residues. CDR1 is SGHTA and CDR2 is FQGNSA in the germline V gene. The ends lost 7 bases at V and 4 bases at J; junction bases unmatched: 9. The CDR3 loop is CASKSTGGYGTGELFF. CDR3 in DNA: TGTGCCAGCAAATCGACAGGGGGCTATGGCACCGGGGAGCTGTTTTTT.

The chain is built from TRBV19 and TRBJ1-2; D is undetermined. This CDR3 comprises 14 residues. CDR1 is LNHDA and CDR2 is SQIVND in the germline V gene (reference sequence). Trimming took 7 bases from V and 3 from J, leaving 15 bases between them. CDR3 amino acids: CASTQGSFDYGYTF. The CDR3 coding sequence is TGTGCCAGTACCCAAGGGTCGTTTGACTATGGCTACACCTTC.

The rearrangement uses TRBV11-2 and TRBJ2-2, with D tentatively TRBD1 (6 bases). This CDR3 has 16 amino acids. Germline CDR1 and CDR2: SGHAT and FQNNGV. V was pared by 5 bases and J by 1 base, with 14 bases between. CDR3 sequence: CASSGHRALNTGELFF. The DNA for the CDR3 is TGTGCCAGCAGCGGCCACAGGGCGCTGAACACCGGGGAGCTGTTTTTT. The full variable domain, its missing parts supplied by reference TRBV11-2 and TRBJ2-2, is EAGVAQSPRYKIIEKRQSVAFWCNPISGHATLYWYQQILGQGPKLLIQFQNNGVVDDSQLPKDRFSAERLKGVDSTLKIQPAKLEDSAVYLCASSGHRALNTGELFFGEGSRLTVL.

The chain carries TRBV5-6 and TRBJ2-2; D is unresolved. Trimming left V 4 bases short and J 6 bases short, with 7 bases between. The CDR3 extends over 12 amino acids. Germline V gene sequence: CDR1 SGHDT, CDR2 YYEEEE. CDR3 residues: CASSPESGELFF. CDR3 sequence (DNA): TGTGCCAGCAGCCCGGAGTCCGGGGAGCTGTTTTTT.

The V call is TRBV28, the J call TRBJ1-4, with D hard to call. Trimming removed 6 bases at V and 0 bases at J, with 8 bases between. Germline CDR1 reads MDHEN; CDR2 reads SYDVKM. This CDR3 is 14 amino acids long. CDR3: CASSDSATNEKLFF. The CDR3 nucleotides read TGTGCCAGCAGCGATTCGGCAACTAATGAAAAACTGTTTTTT.

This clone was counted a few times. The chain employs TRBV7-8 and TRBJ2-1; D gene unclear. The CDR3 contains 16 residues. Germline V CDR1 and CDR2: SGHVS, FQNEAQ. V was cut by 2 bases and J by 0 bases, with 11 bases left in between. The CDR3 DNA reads TGTGCCAGCAGCTTACGAGGCTACTCCTCCTACAATGAGCAGTTCTTC. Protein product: CASSLRGYSSYNEQFF.

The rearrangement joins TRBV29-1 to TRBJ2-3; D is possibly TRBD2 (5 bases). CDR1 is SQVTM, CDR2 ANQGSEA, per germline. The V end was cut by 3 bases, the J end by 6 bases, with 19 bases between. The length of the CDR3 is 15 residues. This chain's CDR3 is CSVDYRKEASDTQYF. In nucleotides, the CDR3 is TGCAGCGTTGATTATAGGAAGGAGGCCTCCGATACGCAGTATTTT.